This TCR beta chain was documented in a study of T cell repertoires in aging, cancer and after chemotherapy. Study as a whole: Healthy donor repertoires were recorded over several months to years and showed clear clonal overlap. Some 10 million TCR reads were in the whole dataset. Findings of the study overall: Median generation probability rose over the chemotherapy interval in each cancer cohort, suggesting rebound thymic output. Untreated cancer patients had significantly lower blood TCR diversity than age-matched healthy donors.

Rearranged V-D-J TRB sequences were amplified with a mixed TRB-A/B primer pool. TCRdb recomputed calls from the multiplex PCR reads with MiXCR, one row per CDR3 protein. The table has several hundred distinct CDR3 sequences, over 20% seen once. This clonotype is large (0.1 to 1%) in the sample. The antigen is not known. Amplification of TCR beta used genomic DNA extracted from peripheral blood. The source material was blood. This sequence originates from a human donor in good health.

The CDR3 DNA is TGTGCCAGCAGTGACGGGGACACAGATACGCAGTATTTT. Its protein product is CASSDGDTDTQYF. The chain employs TRBV6-4 and TRBJ2-3; D is uncertain. V lost 2 bases to trimming and J lost 2 bases, with 5 bases between them. The CDR3 is made up of 13 amino acids. From germline, CDR1 is MRHNA and CDR2 SNTAGT.